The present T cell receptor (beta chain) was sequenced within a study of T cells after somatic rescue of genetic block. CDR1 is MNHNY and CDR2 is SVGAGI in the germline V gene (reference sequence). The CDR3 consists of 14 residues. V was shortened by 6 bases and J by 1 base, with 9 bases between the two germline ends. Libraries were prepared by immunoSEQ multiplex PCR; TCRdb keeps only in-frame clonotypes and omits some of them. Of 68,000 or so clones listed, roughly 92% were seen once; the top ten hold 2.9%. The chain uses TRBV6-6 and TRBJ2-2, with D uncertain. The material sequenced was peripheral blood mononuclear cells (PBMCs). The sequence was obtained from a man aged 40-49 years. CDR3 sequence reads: CASSRNRNTGELFF. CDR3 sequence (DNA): TGTGCCAGCAGCCGAAATCGGAACACCGGGGAGCTGTTTTTT.